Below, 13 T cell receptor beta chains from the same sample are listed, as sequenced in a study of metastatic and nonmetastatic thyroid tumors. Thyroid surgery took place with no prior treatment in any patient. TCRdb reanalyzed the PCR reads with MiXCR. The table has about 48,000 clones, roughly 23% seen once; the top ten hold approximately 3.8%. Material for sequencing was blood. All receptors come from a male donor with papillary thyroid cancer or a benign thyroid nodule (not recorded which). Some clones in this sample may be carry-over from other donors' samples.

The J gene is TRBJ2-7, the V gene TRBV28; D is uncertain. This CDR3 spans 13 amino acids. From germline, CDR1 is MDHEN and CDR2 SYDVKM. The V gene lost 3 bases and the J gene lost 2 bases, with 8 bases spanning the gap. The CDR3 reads CASSLPTTYEQYF. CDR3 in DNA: TGTGCCAGCAGTTTGCCTACAACCTACGAGCAGTACTTC. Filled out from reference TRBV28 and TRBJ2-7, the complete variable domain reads DVKVTQSSRYLVKRTGEKVFLECVQDMDHENMFWYRQDPGLGLRLIYFSYDVKMKEKGDIPEGYSVSREKKERFSLILESASTNQTSMYLCASSLPTTYEQYFGPGTRLTVT.

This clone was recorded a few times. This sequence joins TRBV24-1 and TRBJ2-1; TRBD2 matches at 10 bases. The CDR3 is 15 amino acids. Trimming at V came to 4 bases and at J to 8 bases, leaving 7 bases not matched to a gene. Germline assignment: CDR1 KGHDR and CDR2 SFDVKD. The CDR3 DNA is TGTGCCACCAGTGACCCCAGGACTAGCGGTGATGAGCAGTTCTTC. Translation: CATSDPRTSGDEQFF.

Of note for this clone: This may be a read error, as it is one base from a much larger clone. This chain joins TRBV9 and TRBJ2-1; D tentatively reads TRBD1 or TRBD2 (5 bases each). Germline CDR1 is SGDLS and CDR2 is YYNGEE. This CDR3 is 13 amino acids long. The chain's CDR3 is CVSTGTGMNEQFF. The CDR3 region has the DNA TGTGTCAGCACCGGGACGGGGATGAATGAGCAGTTCTTC.

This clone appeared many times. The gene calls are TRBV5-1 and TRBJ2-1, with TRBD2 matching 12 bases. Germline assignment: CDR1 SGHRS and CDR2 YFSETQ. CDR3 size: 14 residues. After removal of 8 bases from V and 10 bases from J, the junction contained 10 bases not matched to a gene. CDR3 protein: CASSLAGGRWEQFF. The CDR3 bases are TGCGCCAGTAGCCTAGCGGGGGGGCGTTGGGAGCAGTTCTTC.

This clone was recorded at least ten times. The CDR3 reads CSARWPPNREQFF. The CDR3 coding sequence is TGCAGTGCTAGATGGCCTCCGAACCGTGAGCAGTTCTTC. The chain has TRBV20-1 and TRBJ2-1; no firm D call. Germline assignment: CDR1 DFQATT and CDR2 SNEGSKA (reference sequence). The CDR3 spans 13 residues. V lost 2 bases, J lost 9 bases, and 14 bases lay in between.

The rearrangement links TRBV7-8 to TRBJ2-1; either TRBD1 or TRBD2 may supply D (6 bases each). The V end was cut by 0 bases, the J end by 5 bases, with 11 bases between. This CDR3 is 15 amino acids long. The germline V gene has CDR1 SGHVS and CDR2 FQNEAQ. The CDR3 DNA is TGTGCCAGCAGCTTAGCCTGGGGGGCGAACAATGAGCAGTTCTTC. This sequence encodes CASSLAWGANNEQFF.

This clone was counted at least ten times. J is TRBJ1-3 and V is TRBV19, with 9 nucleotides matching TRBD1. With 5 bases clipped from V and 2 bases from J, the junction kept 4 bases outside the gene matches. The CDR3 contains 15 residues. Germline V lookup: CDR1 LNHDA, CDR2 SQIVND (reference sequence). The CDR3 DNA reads TGTGCCAGTAGTGTACGACAGGGGGCTGGAAACACCATATATTTT. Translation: CASSVRQGAGNTIYF.

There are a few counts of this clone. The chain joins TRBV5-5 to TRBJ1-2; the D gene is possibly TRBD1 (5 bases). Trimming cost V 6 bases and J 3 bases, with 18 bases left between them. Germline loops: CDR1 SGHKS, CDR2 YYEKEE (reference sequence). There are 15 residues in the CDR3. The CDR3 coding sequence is TGTGCCAGCACCCCGACCGGCAGGGTCGACTATGGCTACACCTTC. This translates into CASTPTGRVDYGYTF.

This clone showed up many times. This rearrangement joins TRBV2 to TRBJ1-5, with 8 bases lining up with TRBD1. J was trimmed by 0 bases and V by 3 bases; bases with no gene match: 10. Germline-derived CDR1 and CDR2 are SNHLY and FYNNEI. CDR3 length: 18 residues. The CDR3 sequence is CASSDARGRFSSNQPQHF. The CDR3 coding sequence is TGTGCCAGCAGTGATGCCAGGGGGCGGTTTAGTAGCAATCAGCCCCAGCATTTT. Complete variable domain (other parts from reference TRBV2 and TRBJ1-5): EPEVTQTPSHQVTQMGQEVILRCVPISNHLYFYWYRQILGQKVEFLVSFYNNEISEKSEIFDDQFSVERPDGSNFTLKIRSTKLEDSAMYFCASSDARGRFSSNQPQHFGDGTRLSIL.

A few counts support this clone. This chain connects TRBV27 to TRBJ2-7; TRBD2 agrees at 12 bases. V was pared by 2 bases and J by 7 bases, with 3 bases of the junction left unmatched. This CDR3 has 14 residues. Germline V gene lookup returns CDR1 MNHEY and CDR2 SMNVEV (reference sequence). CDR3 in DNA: TGTGCCAGCAGTTTACTAGCGGGAGGGTATGAGCAGTACTTC. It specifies CASSLLAGGYEQYF.

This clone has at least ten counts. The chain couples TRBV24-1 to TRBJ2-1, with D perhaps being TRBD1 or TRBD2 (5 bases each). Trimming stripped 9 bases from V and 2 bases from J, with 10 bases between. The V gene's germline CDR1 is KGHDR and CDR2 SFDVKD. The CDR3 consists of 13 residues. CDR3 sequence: CATGGVTYNEQFF. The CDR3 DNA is TGTGCCACCGGGGGTGTGACCTACAATGAGCAGTTCTTC.

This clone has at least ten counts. The CDR3 DNA is TGTGCCAGTAGTGGGGATAGCAATCAGCCCCAGCATTTT. Protein sequence: CASSGDSNQPQHF. The V call is TRBV19, the J call TRBJ1-5; D uncertain. V dropped 5 bases and J dropped 0 bases, with 5 bases sitting between them. The CDR3 is 13 residues long. The germline CDR1 and CDR2 sequences are LNHDA and SQIVND (reference sequence). The whole variable domain, filled in from reference TRBV19 and TRBJ1-5, reads DGGITQSPKYLFRKEGQNVTLSCEQNLNHDAMYWYRQDPGQGLRLIYYSQIVNDFQKGDIAEGYSVSREKKESFPLTVTSAQKNPTAFYLCASSGDSNQPQHFGDGTRLSIL.

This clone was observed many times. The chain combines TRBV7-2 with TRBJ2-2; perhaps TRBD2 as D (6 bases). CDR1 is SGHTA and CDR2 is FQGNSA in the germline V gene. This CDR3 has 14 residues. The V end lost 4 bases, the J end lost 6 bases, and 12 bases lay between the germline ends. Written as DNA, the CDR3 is TGTGCCAGCAGCTGGGGGGTTTACGCCGGGGAGCTGTTTTTT. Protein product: CASSWGVYAGELFF.